This TCR beta chain was recovered during a study of cytomegalovirus exposure and HLA in healthy donors. Study-level information: Roughly 80 million unique TCRs from HLA-typed donors made up an early data release.

As regards this clone: Antigen specificity is unknown.

In germline, CDR1 is SGHVS, CDR2 FQNEAQ. CDR3 length: 16 residues. Trimming removed 5 bases from V and 3 bases from J, with 16 bases in between. PCR primers comprised 60 Vbeta and 13 Jbeta primers. Under the authors' procedure: A later analysis tallied 87 million or so unique TCR beta chains, approximately 10 million of them shared. Sequencing used immunoSEQ multiplex PCR; TCRdb keeps in-frame clones, though not all of them. V and J calls and clone size are given by that table; D and trimming were obtained from the DNA. Of some 65,000 clones listed, about 73% are singletons. Whole-study results and caveats: As confirmed in vitro, three CMV-associated chains were specific for CMV antigens.

The sequence was obtained from a woman in her 30s in good health and CMV-seronegative. The source material was PBMCs. V is TRBV7-8 and J is TRBJ1-4; D is unresolved. CDR3 in DNA: TGTGCCAGCAGCAGAGGACCGGGAGTCCCTAATGAAAAACTGTTTTTT. Residues: CASSRGPGVPNEKLFF.